Listed below are T cell receptor beta chains from one sample, sequenced in a study of T-cell memory formation after mild COVID-19. TCRdb processed the 5' RACE reads anew with MiXCR; each CDR3 protein has one entry. The table has hundreds of thousands of distinct CDR3 sequences, 15% seen once; the top ten hold approximately 23%. The material sequenced was PBMCs or a T cell subset sorted from them (not recorded which). The source is a man between 18 and 29 years old who had mild COVID-19 (a few samples of this study predate the infection). Cell type and time point are not known. CDR3s include the opening cysteine and the closing phenylalanine or tryptophan. The D gene is left open where the match is weak. Clone size, where shown, is once, few, many, or a class for clones that have expanded.

. TRBJ1-1 . TRBV7-9 CASSIRGTEAFF TGTGCCAGCAGCATCCGGGGGACTGAAGCTTTCTTT
few TRBJ1-3 TRBD1 TRBV20-1 CSARETGGENTIYF TGCAGTGCTAGGGAAACAGGGGGCGAAAACACCATATATTTT
. TRBJ1-6 TRBD1 TRBV27 CASSTGTGPSPLHF TGTGCCAGCAGTACCGGGACAGGGCCTTCACCCCTCCACTTT
once TRBJ1-1 . TRBV6-2/TRBV6-3 CASRWGDGGEAFF TGTGCCAGCAGATGGGGGGACGGCGGTGAAGCTTTCTTT
. TRBJ2-2 TRBD1 TRBV29-1 CSAPGQDTGELFF TGCAGCGCCCCGGGACAGGACACCGGGGAGCTGTTTTTT
few TRBJ1-5 . TRBV6-6 CASSYPGEPQHF TGTGCCAGCAGTTACCCGGGTGAGCCCCAGCATTTT
few TRBJ2-7 . TRBV9 CASSPGLGAGLEQYF TGTGCCAGCAGCCCCGGTTTAGGGGCAGGTCTCGAGCAGTACTTC
few TRBJ2-5 . TRBV20-1 CSASPRGATWETQYF TGCAGTGCTAGTCCCCGGGGGGCTACTTGGGAGACCCAGTACTTC
. TRBJ2-1 TRBD1 TRBV7-9 CAENRIQKGAMDEQFF TGTGCCGAGAACCGAATACAGAAGGGGGCTATGGATGAGCAGTTCTTC
few TRBJ1-5 . TRBV3-1 CASRHSGGNQPQHF TGTGCCAGCAGGCATAGCGGCGGCAATCAGCCCCAGCATTTT
. TRBJ2-2 . TRBV29-1 CSVVGTNTGELFF TGCAGCGTTGTAGGGACCAACACCGGGGAGCTGTTTTTT
. TRBJ2-1 . TRBV7-3 CASSFPAAGYNEQFF TGTGCCAGCAGCTTCCCAGCGGCGGGTTACAATGAGCAGTTCTTC
few TRBJ2-6 . TRBV4-3 CASSHRALGSGANVLTF TGCGCCAGCAGCCACAGGGCGCTCGGCTCTGGGGCCAACGTCCTGACTTTC
. TRBJ2-3 . TRBV6-5 CASSRGRGERDTQYF TGTGCCAGCAGTCGAGGTCGTGGGGAGCGAGATACGCAGTATTTT
few TRBJ2-3 TRBD1 TRBV20-1 CSAPPGGLDTQYF TGCAGTGCGCCTCCAGGGGGCTTAGATACGCAGTATTTT
few TRBJ2-1 . TRBV5-1 CASSFTGPYNEQFF TGCGCCAGCAGCTTCACAGGGCCCTACAATGAGCAGTTCTTC
many TRBJ2-3 . TRBV6-4 CASSDGGATDTQYF TGTGCCAGCAGTGACGGGGGGGCGACAGATACGCAGTATTTT
few TRBJ1-2 . TRBV9 CASSVRDEGRSNRIYGYTF TGTGCCAGCAGCGTCCGGGACGAAGGACGGAGCAATAGGATATATGGCTACACCTTC
few TRBJ2-7 . TRBV7-2 CASSLEPETGEQYF TGTGCCAGCAGCTTAGAACCGGAAACCGGGGAGCAGTACTTC
. TRBJ1-2 . TRBV12-3/TRBV12-4 CASSSERVFDGYTF TGTGCCAGCAGTTCGGAGAGGGTTTTCGATGGCTACACCTTC
few TRBJ2-1 TRBD2 TRBV9 CASSVVVGRGNSYNEQFF TGTGCCAGCAGCGTAGTGGTTGGGCGGGGGAACTCCTACAATGAGCAGTTCTTC
few TRBJ2-5 . TRBV6-2/TRBV6-3 CASSPGAETQYF TGTGCCAGCTCCCCCGGCGCCGAGACCCAGTACTTC
few TRBJ2-5 . TRBV7-3 CASSLGPKETQYF TGTGCCAGCAGCTTAGGCCCGAAGGAGACCCAGTACTTC
many TRBJ2-7 . TRBV6-2/TRBV6-3 CASSYSTSSYEQYF TGTGCCAGCAGTTACTCGACTAGCTCCTACGAGCAGTACTTC
. TRBJ2-1 . TRBV20-1 CSADGENNEQFF TGCAGTGCTGACGGGGAAAACAATGAGCAGTTCTTC
. TRBJ2-1 . TRBV7-9 CASSTDSLNEQFF TGTGCCAGCAGCACGGACTCACTCAATGAGCAGTTCTTC
few TRBJ1-1 TRBD1 TRBV6-5 CASRHGTENTEAFF TGTGCCAGCAGACACGGGACAGAGAACACTGAAGCTTTCTTT
. TRBJ2-7 . TRBV20-1 CSAPVQGKQYF TGCAGTGCTCCCGTCCAGGGAAAGCAGTACTTC
many TRBJ2-5 . TRBV5-1 CASSLAPGVETQYF TGCGCCAGCAGCTTGGCCCCGGGGGTGGAGACCCAGTACTTC
. TRBJ2-5 TRBD2 TRBV4-1 CASSLPTGTSGAGAQYF TGCGCCAGCAGCCTACCGACCGGGACTAGCGGCGCCGGGGCCCAGTACTTC
. TRBJ2-7 . TRBV29-1 CSILGLNEQYF TGCAGCATCCTGGGTCTTAACGAGCAGTACTTC
. TRBJ2-1 TRBD2 TRBV7-3 CASSSRGLGVVNNEQFF TGTGCCAGCAGCTCGCGCGGACTAGGGGTTGTAAACAATGAGCAGTTCTTC
few TRBJ2-3 . TRBV29-1 CSVGGRDTQYF TGCAGCGTTGGGGGGAGGGATACGCAGTATTTT
. TRBJ2-1 . TRBV5-6 CASSSPGLENEQFF TGTGCCAGCAGCTCACCGGGCCTAGAGAATGAGCAGTTCTTC
. TRBJ1-6 TRBD1 TRBV20-1 CSARRTGVSPLHF TGCAGTGCTAGGCGGACAGGGGTCTCACCCCTCCACTTT
many TRBJ2-3 TRBD2 TRBV20-1 CSAEVPLAGGPADTQYF TGCAGTGCCGAAGTACCCCTAGCGGGGGGGCCCGCAGATACGCAGTATTTT
many TRBJ2-2 . TRBV7-2 CASSLGPQRELFF TGTGCCAGCAGCTTAGGGCCCCAGCGGGAGCTGTTTTTT
many TRBJ2-3 . TRBV18 CASSPGTDTQYF TGTGCCAGCAGCCCCGGCACAGATACGCAGTATTTT
. TRBJ1-1 TRBD1 TRBV9 CASSVGGGQGAARAEAFF TGTGCCAGCAGCGTAGGTGGGGGACAGGGGGCCGCGAGGGCTGAAGCTTTCTTT
. TRBJ2-1 TRBD1 TRBV4-3 CASSPGQGPANEQFF TGCGCCAGCAGCCCCGGACAGGGGCCTGCCAATGAGCAGTTCTTC
few TRBJ1-1 . TRBV9 CASSGRADTEAFF TGTGCCAGCAGCGGCAGGGCGGACACTGAAGCTTTCTTT
. TRBJ1-1 . TRBV18 CASSPFTAEAFF TGTGCCAGCTCCCCCTTTACAGCCGAAGCTTTCTTT
few TRBJ1-2 . TRBV18 CASSPESRAYGYTF TGTGCCAGCTCACCAGAGTCCCGCGCATATGGCTACACCTTC
few TRBJ2-7 TRBD2 TRBV9 CASSPQRGSYEQYF TGTGCCAGCAGCCCCCAGCGGGGATCCTACGAGCAGTACTTC
. TRBJ1-5 . TRBV7-2 CASSFGGTRGQPQHF TGTGCCAGCAGCTTTGGGGGTACGAGGGGTCAGCCCCAGCATTTT
many TRBJ1-5 . TRBV5-1 CASSFSGTQPQHF TGCGCCAGCAGCTTCTCAGGAACTCAGCCCCAGCATTTT
. TRBJ2-1 . TRBV7-2 CASSWARGAPGSYNEQFF TGTGCCAGCAGCTGGGCACGGGGGGCCCCCGGGTCCTACAATGAGCAGTTCTTC
. TRBJ1-1 . TRBV9 CASSALGGVAFF TGTGCCAGCAGCGCCTTAGGGGGAGTAGCTTTCTTT
. TRBJ1-2 . TRBV6-1 CASTRTGAIKDGYTF TGTGCCAGCACCCGTACGGGGGCCATAAAAGACGGCTACACCTTC
once TRBJ2-1 . TRBV20-1 CSASTEINEQFF TGCAGTGCTAGTACAGAGATTAATGAGCAGTTCTTC
few TRBJ1-1 . TRBV7-6 CASSIQENTEAFF TGTGCCAGCAGCATTCAGGAGAACACTGAAGCTTTCTTT